This T cell receptor beta chain stems from a study of human CD8 memory T cell subsets (dated by TCRdb to the early 2020s). At the level of the whole study: To assess clonal relationships, the TCRbeta repertoires of stem-like (TSTEM), progenitor exhausted-like (TPEX) and effector memory CD8+ T cell subsets were compared. More than 5 donors each provided TSTEM, TPEX and effector memory subsets, from which TCRbeta repertoires were obtained. The full study reports these points: Based on Chao1 estimates, TSTEM subsets appeared to have greater repertoire diversity than TPEX subsets, which could potentially reflect a broader range of specificities. Sequencing was limited to TCRbeta chains, and the repertoire comparisons were based on about six donors analyzed with paired t-tests and Bonferroni correction. Clonotypes were shared with effector memory cells by both stem-like subsets, but only minimal overlap was found between TSTEM and TPEX repertoires, suggesting distinct antigen spectra. Normalized Shannon-Wiener diversity was similarly high in TSTEM and TPEX subsets, while effector memory subsets were less diverse by comparison.

A Human TCR Profiling Kit was used to prepare UMI-labeled 5' RACE TCRbeta libraries. Every TCRbeta library was prepared in parallel, with the same number of PCR cycles used for all of the libraries. Processing in the source paper ran as follows. Each TCRbeta library contained between about 2,900 and 20,000 functional CDR3beta clonotypes. MIGEC 1.2.9 handled UMI extraction and consensus assembly, with a minimum of three reads required per UMI. MiXCR 3.0.3 was used to extract in-frame CDR3beta repertoires. Each sample was downsampled to 42,000 randomly selected UMIs before diversity metrics were calculated in VDJtools 1.2.1. Repertoire overlap metrics D, R and F2 were calculated in VDJtools for the top 3,000 clones of each sample pair. Following TCRdb reprocessing, every CDR3 protein sequence forms one entry, and DNA is not provided. TCRdb's processing, not the authors' own work, is the source of the V and J calls. This sample's table lists over 10,000 distinct CDR3 sequences. The leading ten clones occupy approximately 15% of the sample.

Notes on this clonotype: Its specific antigen is unknown.

Per the germline V gene, KGHSH is the CDR1 and LQKENI is the CDR2. The CDR3 has 15 amino acids, counting the end cysteine and phenylalanine. DNA was not recorded. Peripheral blood mononuclear cells were isolated from healthy donor buffy coats by density gradient separation. Negative magnetic separation using EasySep or MojoSort CD8+ T cell isolation kits was how the study enriched total CD8+ T cells. An RNeasy Mini Kit was used to extract total RNA from duplicate vials of over 130,000 sorted CD8+ T cells per subset. PBMCs were used either fresh or after cryopreservation in fetal bovine serum containing roughly 10% DMSO. CD8+ T cell subsets were sorted to purity by fluorescence-activated cell sorting on a FACSAria III.

The clonotype originates from a human donor in good health. Here the chain combines TRBV18 and TRBJ2-3; TCRdb designates TRBD2, a call that cannot be tested without DNA. The sequenced sample consisted of CD8+ T cells from PBMCs. CDR3 reads: CASSPGDYKTDTQYF.